The clone carrying this T cell receptor beta chain has just one count. The data derive from a study of blood T cell repertoires in COVID-19. Across the whole study: Sources were T cells, B-cell-depleted T cells, or PBMCs; the material itself was cDNA or gDNA.

In the study's own analysis: For nucleated cells, counts were estimated from reference gene primer amplification. TCRdb's table, derived via immunoSEQ multiplex PCR, lists solely in-frame clones and lacks some. D and trimming come from the DNA, and the V and J calls and clone size come from that table. The sample shows 65,000 to 75,000 clones, roughly 90% of them seen only once. Sequenced sample: peripheral blood. This TCR was recovered from a man over 45 with acute or convalescent COVID-19.

CDR3 nucleotide sequence: TGTGCCATCAGCATACAGGGAAGCAATCAGCCCCAGCATTTT. Its protein product is CAISIQGSNQPQHF. J is TRBJ1-5 and V is TRBV10-3; TRBD1 is a possible D gene (6 bases). Germline CDR1 ENHRY, CDR2 SYGVKD. The CDR3 totals 14 residues. Between the trimmed V and J ends, which lost 6 bases and 1 base, there was a span of 10 bases.